This T cell receptor beta chain was retrieved from a study of cytomegalovirus exposure and HLA in healthy donors. Study-wide findings and caveats: It was assumed in the presence/absence analyses that sequencing depth was roughly uniform across donors. Previously analyzed data showed that most TCR beta V segments were productive at a frequency of about 87% or about 30%.

With regard to this clone: Its target is not known.

PCR primers comprised 60 Vbeta and 13 Jbeta primers. Repertoires were generated with immunoSEQ multiplex PCR, while TCRdb's copy carries only in-frame clones and drops some. The data hold around 84,000 clones, with more than 60% observed a single time. Those who donated were healthy bone marrow donors. From germline, CDR1 is SGDLS and CDR2 YYNGEE. The ends lost 0 bases at V and 0 bases at J; junction bases unmatched: 4. This CDR3 comprises 16 residues. What was sequenced was PBMCs. The chain uses TRBV9 and TRBJ1-1, with TRBD1 matching 8 bases. This receptor was taken from a human donor in good health. CDR3 in DNA: TGTGCCAGCAGCGTAGCGACAGGGGCCATGAACACTGAAGCTTTCTTT. Translating it yields CASSVATGAMNTEAFF.